These 4 T cell receptor beta chains were sequenced from one sample in a study of blood T cell repertoires in COVID-19. Here immunoSEQ multiplex PCR was the method, and the copy in TCRdb shows in-frame clones only, minus some. The table shows approximately 150,000 clones, with roughly 80% occurring only once. The sample taken for sequencing was peripheral blood. These TCRs come from a man aged 45-65 years with active or convalescent COVID-19.

This sequence joins TRBV6-6 and TRBJ1-5; 7 nucleotides line up with TRBD1. The CDR3 spans 14 residues. Trimming took 7 bases from V and 10 from J; bases not matched to a gene: 13. Germline CDR1 is MNHNY and CDR2 is SVGAGI (reference sequence). The CDR3 here is CASTKEGAPNPQHF. The CDR3 DNA sequence: TGTGCCAGCACCAAAGAGGGGGCTCCGAATCCCCAGCATTTT.

The rearrangement joins TRBV25-1 to TRBJ2-7; D perhaps matches TRBD1 (5 bases). The CDR3 consists of 13 residues. Germline V gene sequence: CDR1 MGHDK, CDR2 SYGVNS. The V gene lost 6 bases and the J gene lost 0 bases, with 9 bases spanning the gap. The CDR3 sequence is CASRQGFSYEQYF. The CDR3 DNA is TGTGCCAGCAGGCAGGGATTCTCCTACGAGCAGTACTTC.

The chain combines TRBV2 with TRBJ2-7, with TRBD2 identical over 14 bases. V gave up 7 bases and J gave up 0 bases; unmatched junction bases: 5. The CDR3 sequence is 16 residues long. Germline V gene sequence: CDR1 SNHLY, CDR2 FYNNEI. CDR3 loop: CASNRLAGGSSYEQYF. CDR3 DNA sequence: TGTGCCAGCAACCGACTAGCGGGAGGGAGCTCCTACGAGCAGTACTTC.

V usage is TRBV19 and J usage is TRBJ1-3; 9 positions match TRBD1. V trimming: 7 bases; J trimming: 4 bases; junction bases outside the gene matches: 8. The CDR3 runs to 15 residues. Germline loops: CDR1 LNHDA, CDR2 SQIVND (reference sequence). CDR3 amino acids: CASTLRDRAGNTIYF. The CDR3 coding sequence is TGTGCCAGTACTCTACGGGACAGGGCGGGAAACACCATATATTTT.